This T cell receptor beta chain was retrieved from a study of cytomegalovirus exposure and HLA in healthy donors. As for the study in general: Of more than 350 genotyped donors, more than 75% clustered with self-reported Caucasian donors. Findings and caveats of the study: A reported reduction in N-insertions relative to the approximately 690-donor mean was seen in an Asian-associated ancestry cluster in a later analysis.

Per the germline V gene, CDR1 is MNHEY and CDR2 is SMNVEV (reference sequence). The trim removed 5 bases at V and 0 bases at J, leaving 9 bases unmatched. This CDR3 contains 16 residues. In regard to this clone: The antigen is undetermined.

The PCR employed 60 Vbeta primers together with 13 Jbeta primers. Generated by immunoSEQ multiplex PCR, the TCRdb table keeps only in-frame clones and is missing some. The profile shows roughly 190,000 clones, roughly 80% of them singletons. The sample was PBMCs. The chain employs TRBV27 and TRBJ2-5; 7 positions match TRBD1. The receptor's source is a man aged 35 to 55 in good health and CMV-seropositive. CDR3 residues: CASSRRGLADQETQYF. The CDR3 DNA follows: TGTGCCAGCAGTCGAAGGGGGCTAGCCGACCAAGAGACCCAGTACTTC.